A selection of T cell receptor beta chains follows, all from one sample in a study of shared clonotypes between healthy human individuals. Here immunoSEQ multiplex PCR was the method, and the copy in TCRdb shows in-frame clones only, minus some. The sample holds 2,500,000 or so clones; more than 90% are singletons and the top ten take over 0.12%. Sequencing was performed on naive CD4+ T cells sorted from blood. These receptors were obtained from a young man in good health. CDR3s include the opening cysteine and the closing phenylalanine or tryptophan. The order of the fields is clone size, J gene, D gene, V gene, CDR3 DNA, CDR3 protein. D genes are given only for firm matches. Where a row states a size, it is once, few, many or the class of an expanded clone; other rows omit it.

>NA|TRBJ2-5|NA|TRBV2
TGTGCCAGCAGGGGATCAGGGGCCTCCAAAGCGGAGACCCAGTACTTC
CASRGSGASKAETQYF
>NA|TRBJ1-3|NA|TRBV15
TGTGCCACCTCTGACTACTCCTCTGGAAACACCATATATTTT
CATSDYSSGNTIYF
>NA|TRBJ2-2|TRBD1|TRBV7-3
TGTGCCAGCAGCTTTCAGGGGGCCCACACCGGGGAGCTGTTTTTT
CASSFQGAHTGELFF
>NA|TRBJ2-1|NA|TRBV7-2
TGTGCCAGCAGCTTAGGCGGGACGGTTGGCAATGAGCAGTTCTTC
CASSLGGTVGNEQFF
>NA|TRBJ1-1|NA|TRBV6-5
TGTGCCAGCAGTCTGAGGGGGGGTAACACTGAAGCTTTCTTT
CASSLRGGNTEAFF
>NA|TRBJ1-3|NA|TRBV29-1
TGCAGCGCCGGGGACGCCTCTGGAAACACCATATATTTT
CSAGDASGNTIYF
>NA|TRBJ2-7|NA|TRBV6-1
TGTGCCAGCAAGGACAGTGGGCTCTACGAGCAGTACTTC
CASKDSGLYEQYF
>NA|TRBJ2-7|NA|TRBV28
TGTGCCAGCATGATCACCGCCTACGAGCAGTACTTC
CASMITAYEQYF
>NA|TRBJ1-1|NA|TRBV18
TGTGCCAGCTCACCCGGCGGGGGTAAGAACACTGAAGCTTTCTTT
CASSPGGGKNTEAFF
>NA|TRBJ2-7|TRBD2|TRBV29-1
TGCAGCGTCGAGAGGGGGAAAAGCGGGAGACTACGCGAGCAGTACTTC
CSVERGKSGRLREQYF
>NA|TRBJ2-1|NA|TRBV11-3
TGTGCCAGCAGCTTAGCCGACAATGAGCAGTTCTTC
CASSLADNEQFF
>NA|TRBJ1-2|TRBD1|TRBV5-6
TGTGCCAGCAGCTTGGGAAAGGACAGGAAGGACTATGGCTACACCTTC
CASSLGKDRKDYGYTF
>NA|TRBJ2-1|TRBD2|TRBV6-5
TGTGCCAGCAGTTACGAGGGACTAGCGGCCAATGAGCAGTTCTTC
CASSYEGLAANEQFF
>once|TRBJ2-7|TRBD1|TRBV2
TGTGCCAGCAGTGGGGACAGCCCTTACGAAGAGCAGTACTTC
CASSGDSPYEEQYF
>once|TRBJ1-1|NA|TRBV5-1
TGCGCCAGCAGCTTATCAGGGTTGGACACTGAAGCTTTCTTT
CASSLSGLDTEAFF
>NA|TRBJ1-3|NA|TRBV2
TGTGCCAGCACGAACACCTTTACTGGAAACACCATATATTTT
CASTNTFTGNTIYF
>NA|TRBJ2-7|TRBD1|TRBV9
TGTGCCAGCAGCCTCGGGACAGGGGCTTATCCCTACGAGCAGTACTTC
CASSLGTGAYPYEQYF
>NA|TRBJ1-3|TRBD1|TRBV9
TGTGCCAGCAGCGTAGCGAGACAGGGGGAAGCTGGAAACACCATATATTTT
CASSVARQGEAGNTIYF
>NA|TRBJ2-1|NA|TRBV11-2
TGTGCCAGCAGCTCTAATGAGCAGTTCTTC
CASSSNEQFF
>NA|TRBJ2-3|TRBD1|TRBV5-6
TGTGCCAGCGCCCGACGCACAGGGGTAACAGATACGCAGTATTTT
CASARRTGVTDTQYF
>NA|TRBJ1-2|TRBD1|TRBV5-6
TGTGCCAGCAGCACACCGGGACAGGGGAATGGCTACACCTTC
CASSTPGQGNGYTF
>NA|TRBJ2-7|NA|TRBV11-2
TGTGCCAGCAGCTTAGGACAGGTCGAAACCTACGAGCAGTACTTC
CASSLGQVETYEQYF
>NA|TRBJ2-3|TRBD2|TRBV19
TGTGCCAGTAGTATGGGACTAGCGGGAGGAGTTACGCAGTATTTT
CASSMGLAGGVTQYF
>NA|TRBJ2-1|NA|TRBV5-5
TGTGCCAGCACCCTGGCCGGGGCCCTAACCTTCAATGAGCAGTTCTTC
CASTLAGALTFNEQFF
>once|TRBJ2-3|TRBD1|TRBV5-1
TGCGCCAGCAGCATGGGACAGGGGGAAGCTGATACGCAGTATTTT
CASSMGQGEADTQYF
>NA|TRBJ1-1|TRBD1|TRBV7-9
TGTGCCAGCAGCTTGTCGGGACAGGGAAGTCACACTGAAGCTTTCTTT
CASSLSGQGSHTEAFF
>NA|TRBJ2-1|TRBD2|TRBV5-1
TGCGCCAGCAGCTTGTTAGGTTGGATTAGCGGGAGTAGAAATGAGCAGTTCTTC
CASSLLGWISGSRNEQFF
>NA|TRBJ2-1|NA|TRBV10-3
TGTGCCATCAGTGAGATGGTAGGATCGAACAATGAGCAGTTCTTC
CAISEMVGSNNEQFF
>NA|TRBJ2-1|NA|TRBV12-5
TGTGCTAGTGGTTCCTTCCCCGCGGGTGGTGGGAATGAGCAGTTCTTC
CASGSFPAGGGNEQFF
>NA|TRBJ2-3|TRBD2|TRBV4-1
TGCGCCAGCAGCCAGCGGGGACTAGCGGGGACCACAGATACGCAGTATTTT
CASSQRGLAGTTDTQYF
>NA|TRBJ1-2|NA|TRBV19
TGTGCCAGTAGTCGGACAGCTAACTATGGCTACACCTTC
CASSRTANYGYTF
>once|TRBJ2-3|NA|TRBV11-2
TGTGCCAGCAGCCCCCTTGGGGGAGGAACAGATACGCAGTATTTT
CASSPLGGGTDTQYF
>NA|TRBJ1-4|NA|TRBV5-6
TGTGCCAGCACCCTCGGGGCCAGCGGGGGGAAACTGTTTTTT
CASTLGASGGKLFF
>NA|TRBJ2-1|TRBD1|TRBV5-1
TGCGCCAGCAGCCCGGGACAGGTGAATGAGCAGTTCTTC
CASSPGQVNEQFF
>NA|TRBJ2-7|TRBD1|TRBV6-5
TGTGCCAGCAGAGAACAGGGGTCAGGCTACGAGCAGTACTTC
CASREQGSGYEQYF
>once|TRBJ1-6|TRBD1|TRBV18
TGTGCCAGCTCGGGACAGGGGAGCTCCTATAATTCACCCCTCCACTTT
CASSGQGSSYNSPLHF
>NA|TRBJ1-2|NA|TRBV10-3
TGTGCCATCAGTGAAGGGGAGCACGGAAGATATGGCTACACCTTC
CAISEGEHGRYGYTF